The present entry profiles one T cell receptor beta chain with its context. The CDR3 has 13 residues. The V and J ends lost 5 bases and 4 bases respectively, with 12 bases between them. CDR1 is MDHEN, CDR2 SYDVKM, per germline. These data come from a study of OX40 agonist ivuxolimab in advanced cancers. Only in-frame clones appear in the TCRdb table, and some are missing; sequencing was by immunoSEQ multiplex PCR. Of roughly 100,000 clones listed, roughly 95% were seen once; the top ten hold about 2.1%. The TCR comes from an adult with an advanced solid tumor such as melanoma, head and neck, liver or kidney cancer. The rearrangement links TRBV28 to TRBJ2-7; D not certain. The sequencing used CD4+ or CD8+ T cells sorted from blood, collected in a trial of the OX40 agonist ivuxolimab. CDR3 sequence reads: CASSTLPDYEQYF. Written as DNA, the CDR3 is TGTGCCAGCAGTACCCTACCTGATTACGAGCAGTACTTC.